A selection of T cell receptor beta chains follows, all from one sample in a study of cytomegalovirus exposure and HLA in healthy donors. Clones were sequenced by immunoSEQ multiplex PCR, and TCRdb holds only the in-frame ones, with some missing. Of roughly 150,000 clones in the sample, approximately 88% were seen once. The sequenced sample consisted of PBMCs. Source of these receptors: a man aged 30-40 years in good health and CMV-seronegative. The CDR3 runs from the conserved cysteine through the conserved F or W. D genes are given only for firm matches. Rows may omit the clone size; those that give it use once, few, many or a size class.

J gene	D gene	clone size	V gene	CDR3 protein	CDR3 DNA
TRBJ2-2	.	.	TRBV2	CASPQENTGELFF	TGTGCCAGCCCCCAGGAGAACACCGGGGAGCTGTTTTTT
TRBJ2-1	TRBD2	.	TRBV30	CAWSATGTRRYNEQFF	TGTGCCTGGAGTGCCACCGGGACTAGACGTTACAATGAGCAGTTCTTC
TRBJ2-3	TRBD2	.	TRBV11-3	CASSPGGSTDTQYF	TGTGCCAGCAGCCCGGGAGGTAGCACAGATACGCAGTATTTT
TRBJ2-1	TRBD2	.	TRBV15	CATSRSRTSQNNEQFF	TGTGCCACCAGCAGATCACGGACTAGCCAAAACAATGAGCAGTTCTTC
TRBJ2-3	TRBD2	.	TRBV5-1	CASRLAVSSTDTQYF	TGCGCCAGCAGACTAGCGGTCTCGAGCACAGATACGCAGTATTTT
TRBJ2-5	TRBD2	.	TRBV5-1	CASSPRVAGVRSRETQYF	TGCGCCAGCAGCCCGAGAGTAGCGGGAGTACGATCGAGGGAGACCCAGTACTTC
TRBJ2-7	TRBD2	once	TRBV5-1	CASSLAAWSSGVFYEQYF	TGCGCCAGCAGCTTGGCTGCGTGGTCTAGCGGGGTTTTCTACGAGCAGTACTTC
TRBJ2-7	TRBD1	.	TRBV7-9	CASSSRDRASYEQYF	TGTGCCAGCAGCTCCCGGGACAGGGCCTCCTACGAGCAGTACTTC
TRBJ1-2	.	once	TRBV5-8	CASSLDVSYGYTF	TGTGCCAGCAGCTTGGACGTGAGCTATGGCTACACCTTC
TRBJ1-6	TRBD1	.	TRBV19	CASSAGTGNNSPLHF	TGTGCCAGTAGTGCCGGGACAGGGAATAATTCACCCCTCCACTTT
TRBJ2-7	.	.	TRBV5-1	CASSLEYEQYF	TGCGCCAGCAGCTTGGAGTACGAGCAGTACTTC
TRBJ2-1	TRBD2	.	TRBV18	CASTWGGLSNEQFF	TGTGCCAGCACCTGGGGGGGACTCTCCAATGAGCAGTTCTTC
TRBJ2-5	TRBD1	.	TRBV10-2	CASSEGQEQETQYF	TGCGCCAGCAGTGAGGGACAGGAACAAGAGACCCAGTACTTC
TRBJ2-5	TRBD1	.	TRBV5-1	CASSAYRGPETQYF	TGCGCCAGCAGCGCCTACAGGGGGCCGGAGACCCAGTACTTC
TRBJ2-5	TRBD2	.	TRBV10-1	CARPRLAGGRETQYF	TGCGCCAGGCCTCGACTAGCGGGGGGTAGAGAGACCCAGTACTTC
TRBJ2-2	.	.	TRBV28	CASSAGTLNTGELFF	TGTGCCAGCAGTGCCGGGACACTTAACACCGGGGAGCTGTTTTTT
TRBJ2-7	TRBD1	.	TRBV7-2	CASSWTGIREQYF	TGTGCCAGCAGTTGGACAGGAATACGCGAGCAGTACTTC
TRBJ2-7	TRBD1	.	TRBV19	CASSMDRDSLGEQYF	TGTGCCAGTAGTATGGACCGGGACAGCCTAGGGGAGCAGTACTTC
TRBJ1-4	.	few	TRBV5-6	CASSFAGSEEKLFF	TGTGCCAGCAGCTTCGCCGGGTCGGAAGAAAAACTGTTTTTT
TRBJ2-3	.	.	TRBV27	CASSLRQSTDTQYF	TGTGCCAGCAGTCTTCGTCAGAGCACAGATACGCAGTATTTT
TRBJ2-7	.	once	TRBV5-6	CASSRDMEQYF	TGTGCCAGCAGCCGGGACATGGAGCAGTACTTC
TRBJ1-4	.	.	TRBV5-1	CASSLALGEGRSLFF	TGCGCCAGCAGCTTGGCCTTAGGGGAAGGACGGTCGCTGTTTTTT
TRBJ2-5	TRBD2	.	TRBV13	CASSIGGGWAETQYF	TGTGCCAGCAGCATTGGGGGGGGGTGGGCGGAGACCCAGTACTTC
TRBJ2-1	TRBD1	.	TRBV28	CASSSSDRDNEQFF	TGTGCCAGCAGTTCATCGGACAGGGACAATGAGCAGTTCTTC
TRBJ2-7	TRBD1	.	TRBV29-1	CSVGTGQYEQYF	TGCAGCGTTGGGACAGGACAATACGAGCAGTACTTC
TRBJ2-7	TRBD1	.	TRBV11-2	CASSLYTGVPYEQYF	TGTGCCAGCAGCTTATACACAGGGGTACCCTACGAGCAGTACTTC